This T cell receptor (beta chain) is drawn from a study of T-cell memory formation after mild COVID-19. This clonotype was seen ten or more times. The junction had 5 bases not matched to a gene; V was cut back by 6 bases and J by 2 bases. This CDR3 has 16 amino acids. The germline V gene has CDR1 SGHTA and CDR2 FQGNSA. TCRdb passed the 5' RACE reads through MiXCR, listing each CDR3 protein once. The data hold about 200,000 distinct CDR3 sequences, with over 9% observed a single time. This chain uses TRBV7-2 with TRBJ2-3, with 13 bases lining up with TRBD2. This TCR derives from a man between 18 and 29 years old who had mild COVID-19 (a few samples of this study predate the infection). Cell type and time point are not known. The sequencing input was PBMCs or a T cell subset sorted from them (not recorded which). CDR3 sequence: CASSQGTSGDTDTQYF. In DNA, the CDR3 is TGTGCCAGCAGTCAAGGGACTAGCGGGGACACAGATACGCAGTATTTT.